The T cell receptor beta chain under discussion was sequenced for a study of T cell clones after liver transplantation. Across the study: In this trial, immunosuppression withdrawal was attempted within 2 years of liver transplant.

Profiling relied on immunoSEQ multiplex PCR, and the TCRdb table lists in-frame clones only, not all of them. The data show tens of thousands of clones, roughly 80% seen once. The sequences come from CD4+ T cells from blood, collected approximately 3.5 years after liver transplant. The receptor was isolated from a human patient who received a liver transplant. Some T cells may have originated in the graft donor.

The DNA for the CDR3 is TGTGCCAGCAGCTCACCAGGGGCCTACGAGCAGTACTTC. Protein product: CASSSPGAYEQYF. The chain recombines TRBV5-4 with TRBJ2-7, with D tentatively TRBD1 (6 bases). The V end lost 3 bases, the J end lost 2 bases, and 9 bases lay between the germline ends. The CDR3 covers 13 residues. CDR1 SGHNT and CDR2 YYREEE come from the germline V gene (reference sequence).